This T cell receptor (beta chain) derives from a study of T cell clones after liver transplantation. On the study more broadly: TCRbeta sequencing after a pre-transplant mixed lymphocyte reaction identified graft-donor-reactive clones, later tracked in post-transplant blood. Graft-donor-reactive sequences were compared with third-party-reactive TCRbeta sequences from pre-transplant mixed lymphocyte reactions. Apart from three HCV-positive recipients, transplants were for non-autoimmune, non-viral reasons. Timepoints were pre-transplant, pre-withdrawal, and after withdrawal was completed or failed.

Assay used: immunoSEQ multiplex PCR; TCRdb lists only in-frame clones, some missing. The sample lists tens of thousands of clones, about 82% occurring once. The V gene end was trimmed by 0 bases and the J gene end by 2 bases; junction bases not matched to a gene: 3. Germline CDR1 and CDR2: SGHRS and YFSETQ. The CDR3 is 16 residues long. The clonotype comes from a human patient who received a liver transplant. Among the T cells, some may be from the graft donor. This chain links TRBV5-1 with TRBJ1-4; 8 bases agree with TRBD1. The material was CD4+ T cells from blood, obtained almost 47 months after liver transplant. This chain's CDR3 is CASSLGQGMTNEKLFF. As DNA, the CDR3 is TGCGCCAGCAGCTTGGGACAGGGGATGACTAATGAAAAACTGTTTTTT.